This entry features one TCR beta chain sequence. The sample comes from a study of blood T cell repertoires in COVID-19. About the research overall: The United States, Italy and Spain were the sources of the acute and convalescent COVID-19 samples. The analysed material was cDNA or gDNA that came from T cells, B-cell-depleted T cells, or PBMCs.

The V gene lost 7 bases and the J gene lost 3 bases, with 15 bases spanning the gap. This CDR3 has 14 amino acids. Germline-derived CDR1 and CDR2 are MNHEY and SMNVEV (reference sequence). Produced via immunoSEQ multiplex PCR; TCRdb's table is partial and in-frame only. The sample contains roughly 34,000 clones, 75% to 90% of which appear only once. The clonotype comes from a man of 80 years or more with active COVID-19. The chain links TRBV27 to TRBJ1-1; the D is unclear. Sequenced sample: peripheral blood. The CDR3 loop reads CASNRHRSDTEAFF. Here the CDR3 DNA reads TGTGCCAGCAACAGACATAGGTCGGACACTGAAGCTTTCTTT.